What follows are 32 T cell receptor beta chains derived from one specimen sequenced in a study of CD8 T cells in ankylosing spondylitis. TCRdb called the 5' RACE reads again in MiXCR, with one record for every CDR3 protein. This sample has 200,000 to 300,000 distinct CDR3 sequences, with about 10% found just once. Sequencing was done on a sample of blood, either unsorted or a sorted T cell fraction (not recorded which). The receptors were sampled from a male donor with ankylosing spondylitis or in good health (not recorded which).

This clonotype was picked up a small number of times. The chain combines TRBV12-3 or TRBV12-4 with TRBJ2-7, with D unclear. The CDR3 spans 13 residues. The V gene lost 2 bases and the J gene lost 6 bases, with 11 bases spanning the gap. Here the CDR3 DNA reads TGTGCCAGCAGTTTAAGTACTACCCCCGAGCAGTACTTC. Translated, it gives CASSLSTTPEQYF.

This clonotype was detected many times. The CDR3 is CSARGTALSSYNSPLHF. The CDR3 coding sequence is TGCAGTGCTAGAGGGACGGCATTAAGCTCCTATAATTCACCCCTCCACTTT. This sequence joins TRBV20-1 and TRBJ1-6, with D unclear. CDR3 length equals 17 residues. Germline CDR1 reads DFQATT; CDR2 reads SNEGSKA (reference sequence). The V end was cut by 1 base, the J end by 0 bases, with 13 bases between.

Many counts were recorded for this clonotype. CDR3 bases: TGTGCCTGGAGTAGTGACAGGGCCAATACGCAGTATTTT. Protein sequence: CAWSSDRANTQYF. The chain couples TRBV30 to TRBJ2-3, with TRBD1 matching 7 bases. Germline V gene data show CDR1 as GTSNPN and CDR2 as SVGIG (reference sequence). Trimming cost V 2 bases and J 7 bases; bases outside gene matches: 6. The CDR3 loop spans 13 amino acids.

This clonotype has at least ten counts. CDR3 region: CASARGGINGYTF. The CDR3 region has the DNA TGCGCCAGCGCCCGGGGGGGGATCAATGGCTACACCTTC. V usage is TRBV5-1 and J usage is TRBJ1-2, with D maybe TRBD1 (5 bases). The CDR3 has 13 amino acids. The V gene's germline CDR1 is SGHRS and CDR2 YFSETQ. Deletions cut 7 bases from V and 6 bases from J, with 16 bases between. The full variable domain, completed using reference TRBV5-1 and TRBJ1-2, is KAGVTQTPRYLIKTRGQQVTLSCSPISGHRSVSWYQQTPGQGLQFLFEYFSETQRNKGNFPGRFSGRQFSNSRSEMNVSTLELGDSALYLCASARGGINGYTFGSGTRLTVV.

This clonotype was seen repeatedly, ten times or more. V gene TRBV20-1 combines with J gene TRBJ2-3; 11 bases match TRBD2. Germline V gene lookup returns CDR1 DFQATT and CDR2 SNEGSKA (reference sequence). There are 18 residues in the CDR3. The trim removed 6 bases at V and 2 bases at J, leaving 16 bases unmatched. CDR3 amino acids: CSAQGFSGTSGSTDTQYF. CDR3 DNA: TGCAGTGCCCAGGGCTTCTCCGGGACTAGCGGCTCCACAGATACGCAGTATTTT.

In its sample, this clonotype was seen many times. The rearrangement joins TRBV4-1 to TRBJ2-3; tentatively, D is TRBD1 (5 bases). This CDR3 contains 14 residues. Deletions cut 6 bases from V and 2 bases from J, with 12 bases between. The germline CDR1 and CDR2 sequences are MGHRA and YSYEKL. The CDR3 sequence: CASRQTANTDTQYF. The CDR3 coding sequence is TGCGCCAGCAGGCAGACAGCTAACACAGATACGCAGTATTTT.

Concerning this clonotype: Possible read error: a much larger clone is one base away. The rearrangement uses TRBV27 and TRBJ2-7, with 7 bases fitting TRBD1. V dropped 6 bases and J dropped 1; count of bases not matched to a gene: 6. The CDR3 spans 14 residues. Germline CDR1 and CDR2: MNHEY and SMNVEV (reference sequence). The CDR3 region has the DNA TGTGCCAGCAGGTGGTCCAGGGGGTCCTACGAGCAGTACTTC. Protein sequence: CASRWSRGSYEQYF.

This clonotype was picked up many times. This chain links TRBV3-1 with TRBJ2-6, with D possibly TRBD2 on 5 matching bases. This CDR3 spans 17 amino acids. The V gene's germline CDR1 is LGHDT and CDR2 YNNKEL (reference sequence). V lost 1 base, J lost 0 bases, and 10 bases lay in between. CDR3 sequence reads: CASSQGGLISGANVLTF. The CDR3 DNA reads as TGTGCCAGCAGCCAAGGAGGACTGATCTCTGGGGCCAACGTCCTGACTTTC.

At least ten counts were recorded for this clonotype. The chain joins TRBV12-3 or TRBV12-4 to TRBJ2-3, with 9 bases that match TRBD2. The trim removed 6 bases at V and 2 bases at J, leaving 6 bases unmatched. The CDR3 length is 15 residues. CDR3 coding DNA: TGTGCCAGCAGCCCAAGCGGGGGGCTCACAGATACGCAGTATTTT. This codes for CASSPSGGLTDTQYF.

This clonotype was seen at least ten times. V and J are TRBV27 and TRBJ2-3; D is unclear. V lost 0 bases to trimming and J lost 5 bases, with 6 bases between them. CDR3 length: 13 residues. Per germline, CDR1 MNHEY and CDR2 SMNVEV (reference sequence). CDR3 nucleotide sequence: TGTGCCAGCAGTTTATCTGAAGGAGATACGCAGTATTTT. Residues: CASSLSEGDTQYF.

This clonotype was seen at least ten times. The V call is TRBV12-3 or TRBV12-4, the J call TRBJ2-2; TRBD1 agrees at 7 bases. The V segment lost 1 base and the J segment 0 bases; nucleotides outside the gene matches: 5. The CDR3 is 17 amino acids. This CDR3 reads CASSLERGTANTGELFF. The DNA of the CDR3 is TGTGCCAGCAGTTTAGAAAGAGGGACAGCGAACACCGGGGAGCTGTTTTTT.

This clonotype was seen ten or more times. Here the CDR3 reads CASSVDNEQFF. CDR3 nucleotides: TGTGCCAGCAGCGTAGACAATGAGCAGTTCTTC. The chain has TRBV7-9 and TRBJ2-1; D ambiguous. The germline gives CDR1 SEHNR, CDR2 FQNEAQ (reference sequence). The CDR3 extends over 11 amino acids. Trimming pared 5 bases from V and 5 bases from J, leaving 4 bases between.

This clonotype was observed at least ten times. CDR3 coding DNA: TGCAGTGCCGGAACCGGACAGGGCAATCAGCCCCAGCATTTT. Translation gives CSAGTGQGNQPQHF. This chain connects TRBV20-1 to TRBJ1-5; 7 bases line up with TRBD1. With 6 bases clipped from V and 2 bases from J, the junction kept 7 bases outside the gene matches. The CDR3 consists of 14 residues. Per germline, CDR1 DFQATT and CDR2 SNEGSKA (reference sequence).

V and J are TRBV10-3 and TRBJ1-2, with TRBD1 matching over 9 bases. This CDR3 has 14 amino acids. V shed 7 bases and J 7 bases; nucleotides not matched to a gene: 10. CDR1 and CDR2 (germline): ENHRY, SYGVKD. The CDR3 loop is CAITRTGAFVGYTF. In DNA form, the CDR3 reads TGTGCCATCACTCGGACAGGGGCTTTTGTTGGCTACACCTTC.

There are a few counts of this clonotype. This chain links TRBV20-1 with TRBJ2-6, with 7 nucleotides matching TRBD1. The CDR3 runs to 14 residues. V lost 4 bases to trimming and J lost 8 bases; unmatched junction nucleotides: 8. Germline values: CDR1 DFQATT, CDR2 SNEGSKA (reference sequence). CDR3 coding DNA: TGCAGTGCTACGGACAGGCCCACGTCCAACGTCCTGACTTTC. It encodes CSATDRPTSNVLTF.

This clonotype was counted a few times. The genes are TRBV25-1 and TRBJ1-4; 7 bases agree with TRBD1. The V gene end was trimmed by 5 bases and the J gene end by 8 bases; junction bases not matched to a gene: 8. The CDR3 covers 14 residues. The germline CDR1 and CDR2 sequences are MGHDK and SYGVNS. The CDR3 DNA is TGTGCCAGCAGTTCCGGGACAGCTACCGAAAAACTGTTTTTT. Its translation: CASSSGTATEKLFF.

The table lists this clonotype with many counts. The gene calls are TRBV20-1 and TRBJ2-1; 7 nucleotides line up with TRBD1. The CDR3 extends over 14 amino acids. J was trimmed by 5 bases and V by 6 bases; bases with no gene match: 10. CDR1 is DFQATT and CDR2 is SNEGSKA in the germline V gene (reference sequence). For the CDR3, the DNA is TGCAGTGCCCTTCGGGGACAGTACAACAATGAGCAGTTCTTC. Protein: CSALRGQYNNEQFF.

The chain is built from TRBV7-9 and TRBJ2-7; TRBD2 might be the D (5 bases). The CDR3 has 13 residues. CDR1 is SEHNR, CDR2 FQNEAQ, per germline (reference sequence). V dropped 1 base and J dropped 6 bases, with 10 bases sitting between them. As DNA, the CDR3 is TGTGCCAGCAGCTTAGGACGGGATCGCGAGCAGTACTTC. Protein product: CASSLGRDREQYF. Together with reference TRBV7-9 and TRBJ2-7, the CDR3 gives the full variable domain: DTGVSQNPRHKITKRGQNVTFRCDPISEHNRLYWYRQTLGQGPEFLTYFQNEAQLEKSRLLSDRFSAERPKGSFSTLEIQRTEQGDSAMYLCASSLGRDREQYFGPGTRLTVT.

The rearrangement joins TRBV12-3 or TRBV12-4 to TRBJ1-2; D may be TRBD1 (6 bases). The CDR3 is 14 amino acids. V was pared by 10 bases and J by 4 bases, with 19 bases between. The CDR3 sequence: CATMGQAMVYGYTF. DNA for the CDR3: TGTGCCACCATGGGACAAGCCATGGTCTATGGCTACACCTTC.

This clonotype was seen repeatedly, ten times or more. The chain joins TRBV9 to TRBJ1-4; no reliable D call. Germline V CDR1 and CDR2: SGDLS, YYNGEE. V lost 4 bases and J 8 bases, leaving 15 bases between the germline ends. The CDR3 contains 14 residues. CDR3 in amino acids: CASSPYSTSEKLFF. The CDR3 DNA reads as TGTGCCAGCAGCCCCTACTCAACAAGCGAAAAACTGTTTTTT.

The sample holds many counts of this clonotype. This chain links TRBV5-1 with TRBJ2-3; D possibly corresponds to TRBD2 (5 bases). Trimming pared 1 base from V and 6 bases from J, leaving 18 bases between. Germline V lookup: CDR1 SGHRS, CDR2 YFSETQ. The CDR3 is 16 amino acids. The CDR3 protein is CASSLTLAPQVDTQYF. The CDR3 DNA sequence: TGCGCCAGCAGCTTGACCTTAGCGCCCCAGGTGGATACGCAGTATTTT. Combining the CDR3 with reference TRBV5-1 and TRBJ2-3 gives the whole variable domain KAGVTQTPRYLIKTRGQQVTLSCSPISGHRSVSWYQQTPGQGLQFLFEYFSETQRNKGNFPGRFSGRQFSNSRSEMNVSTLELGDSALYLCASSLTLAPQVDTQYFGPGTRLTVL.

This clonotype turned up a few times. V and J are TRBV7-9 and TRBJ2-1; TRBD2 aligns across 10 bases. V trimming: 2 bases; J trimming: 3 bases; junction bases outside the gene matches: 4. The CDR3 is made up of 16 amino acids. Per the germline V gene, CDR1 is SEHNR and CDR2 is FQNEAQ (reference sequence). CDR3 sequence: CASSLPGTSDYNEQFF. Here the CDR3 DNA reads TGTGCCAGCAGCTTACCCGGGACTAGCGACTACAATGAGCAGTTCTTC.

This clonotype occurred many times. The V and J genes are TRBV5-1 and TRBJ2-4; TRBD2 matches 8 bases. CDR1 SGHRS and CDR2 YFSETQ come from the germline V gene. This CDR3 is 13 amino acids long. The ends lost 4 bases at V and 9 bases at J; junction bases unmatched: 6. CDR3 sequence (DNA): TGCGCCAGCAGCCTTAGCGGGGACGGCATTCAGTACTTC. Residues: CASSLSGDGIQYF.

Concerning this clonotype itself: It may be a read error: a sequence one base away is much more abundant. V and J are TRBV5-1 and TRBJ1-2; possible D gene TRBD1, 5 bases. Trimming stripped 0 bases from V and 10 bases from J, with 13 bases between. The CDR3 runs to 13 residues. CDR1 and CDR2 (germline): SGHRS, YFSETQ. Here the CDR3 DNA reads TGCGCCAGCAGCTTGGGGGACGCGGGAGCCTACACCTTC. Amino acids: CASSLGDAGAYTF.

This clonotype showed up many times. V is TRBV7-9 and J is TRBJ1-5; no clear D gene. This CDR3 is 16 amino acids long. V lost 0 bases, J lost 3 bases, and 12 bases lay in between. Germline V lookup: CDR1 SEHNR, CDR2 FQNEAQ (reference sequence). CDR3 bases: TGTGCCAGCAGCTTAGCGCTAAGGACCCACAATCAGCCCCAGCATTTT. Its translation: CASSLALRTHNQPQHF. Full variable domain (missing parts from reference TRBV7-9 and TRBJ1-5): DTGVSQNPRHKITKRGQNVTFRCDPISEHNRLYWYRQTLGQGPEFLTYFQNEAQLEKSRLLSDRFSAERPKGSFSTLEIQRTEQGDSAMYLCASSLALRTHNQPQHFGDGTRLSIL.

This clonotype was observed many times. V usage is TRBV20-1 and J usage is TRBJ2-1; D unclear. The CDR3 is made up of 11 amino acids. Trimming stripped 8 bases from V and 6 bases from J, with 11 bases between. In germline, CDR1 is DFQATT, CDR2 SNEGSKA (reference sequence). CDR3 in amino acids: CSPGRVNEQFF. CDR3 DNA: TGCAGTCCGGGCCGAGTCAATGAGCAGTTCTTC.

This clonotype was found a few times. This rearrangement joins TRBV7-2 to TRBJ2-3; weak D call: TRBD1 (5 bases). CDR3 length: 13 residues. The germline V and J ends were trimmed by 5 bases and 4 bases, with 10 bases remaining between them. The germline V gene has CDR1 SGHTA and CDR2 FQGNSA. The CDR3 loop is CASSHEQADTQYF. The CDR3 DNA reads TGTGCCAGCAGCCACGAACAGGCAGATACGCAGTATTTT. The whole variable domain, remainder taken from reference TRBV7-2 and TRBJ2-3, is GAGVSQSPSNKVTEKGKDVELRCDPISGHTALYWYRQSLGQGLEFLIYFQGNSAPDKSGLPSDRFSAERTGGSVSTLTIQRTQQEDSAVYLCASSHEQADTQYFGPGTRLTVL.

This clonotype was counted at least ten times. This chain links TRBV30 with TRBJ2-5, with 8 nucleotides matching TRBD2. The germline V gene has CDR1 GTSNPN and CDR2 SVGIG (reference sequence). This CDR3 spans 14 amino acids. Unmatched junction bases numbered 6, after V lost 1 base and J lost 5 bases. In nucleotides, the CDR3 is TGTGCCTGGAGTGCCCGGGGGGGGATGGAGACCCAGTACTTC. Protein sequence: CAWSARGGMETQYF.

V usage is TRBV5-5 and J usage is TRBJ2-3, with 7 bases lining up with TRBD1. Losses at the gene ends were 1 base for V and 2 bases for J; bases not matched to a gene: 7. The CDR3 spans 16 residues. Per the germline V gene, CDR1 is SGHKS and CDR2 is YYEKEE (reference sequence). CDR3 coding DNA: TGTGCCAGCAGCTTGACTTGGACAGGCCCCACAGATACGCAGTATTTT. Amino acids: CASSLTWTGPTDTQYF. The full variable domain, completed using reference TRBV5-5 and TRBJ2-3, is DAGVTQSPTHLIKTRGQQVTLRCSPISGHKSVSWYQQVLGQGPQFIFQYYEKEERGRGNFPDRFSARQFPNYSSELNVNALLLGDSALYLCASSLTWTGPTDTQYFGPGTRLTVL.

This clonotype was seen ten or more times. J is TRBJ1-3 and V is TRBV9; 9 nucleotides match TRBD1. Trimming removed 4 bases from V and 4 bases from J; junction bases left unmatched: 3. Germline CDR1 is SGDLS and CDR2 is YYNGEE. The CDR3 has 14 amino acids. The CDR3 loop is CASSPGQGGNTIYF. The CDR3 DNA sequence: TGTGCCAGCAGCCCGGGACAGGGAGGAAACACCATATATTTT.

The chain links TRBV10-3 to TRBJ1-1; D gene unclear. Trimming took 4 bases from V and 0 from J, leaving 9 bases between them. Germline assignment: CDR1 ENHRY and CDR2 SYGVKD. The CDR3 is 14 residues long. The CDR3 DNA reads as TGTGCCATCAGTGCTGAGGGAATGAACACTGAAGCTTTCTTT. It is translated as CAISAEGMNTEAFF.

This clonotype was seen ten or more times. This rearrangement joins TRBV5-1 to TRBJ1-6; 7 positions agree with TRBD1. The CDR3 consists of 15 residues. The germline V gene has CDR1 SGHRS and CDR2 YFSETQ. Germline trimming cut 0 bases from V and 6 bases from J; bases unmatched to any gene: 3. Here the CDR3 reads CASSLGTGGNSPLHF. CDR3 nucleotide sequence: TGCGCCAGCAGCTTGGGGACAGGAGGTAATTCACCCCTCCACTTT.